This TCR beta chain stems from a study of lymphopenia after photon versus proton radiotherapy (dated by TCRdb to between 2018 and 2021). Regarding the study in general: In patients with gastrointestinal tumors who developed high-grade lymphopenia, the study compared the immunological effects of photon radiation therapy with those of proton radiation therapy. The cohort included around 22 patients with gastrointestinal tumors who developed lymphopenia after receiving either photon or proton therapy. The goal of the study was to characterize the differences between the two radiation modalities in how they affect the immune system. Broad study findings and their caveats: The survival association was assessed only in patients who died, and better survival with proton therapy was presented by the authors as a possibility rather than a demonstrated result. After the lymphocyte count nadir, photon-treated repertoires showed oligoclonal expansion, especially of CD8+ Temra cells, which drove the drop in diversity. During treatment, patients who received photon therapy lost naive T cells and TCR diversity and gained effector/memory populations, whereas patients who received proton therapy remained relatively stable. Among patients across the cohort who died, overall survival time showed an inverse correlation with a larger post-nadir drop in TCR diversity.

With regard to this clone: It lacks a known antigen. Base qualities are not recorded, but no much larger clone differs from it by a single base.

As encoded in the germline V gene (reference sequence), CDR1 is GTSNPN while CDR2 is SVGIG. V lost 5 bases and J lost 0 bases, and the count of bases not matched to a germline gene is 7. The CDR3 covers 14 residues, taking in both the cysteine and the phenylalanine. The retained sequence is limited to the CDR3, 42 bases, with the frame set at the first base. The library came from the immunoSEQ multiplex PCR assay. Alongside multiparametric flow cytometry, deep sequencing of rearranged TCR beta loci was used to profile the T cell repertoires. TCRdb holds this immuneACCESS table with in-frame rearrangements only. Some clones are missing; in checked studies, unresolved V genes explain under half, and the rest has no known cause. This sample gives 150,000 to 200,000 clones in total; around nine tenths of them show up just once. About 4.4% of the sample is taken by the ten largest.

This TCR was sampled from a man in his fifties or sixties with gastric cancer. The chain joins TRBV30 to TRBJ2-7, and TRBD2 aligns with 7 junction nucleotides. The sample in question was peripheral blood, obtained from a patient treated with photon-based radiotherapy. In nucleotides, the sequence is TGTGCCTGGGGTAGAGGCGGGGGCTCCTACGAGCAGTACTTC. It is translated as CAWGRGGGSYEQYF.